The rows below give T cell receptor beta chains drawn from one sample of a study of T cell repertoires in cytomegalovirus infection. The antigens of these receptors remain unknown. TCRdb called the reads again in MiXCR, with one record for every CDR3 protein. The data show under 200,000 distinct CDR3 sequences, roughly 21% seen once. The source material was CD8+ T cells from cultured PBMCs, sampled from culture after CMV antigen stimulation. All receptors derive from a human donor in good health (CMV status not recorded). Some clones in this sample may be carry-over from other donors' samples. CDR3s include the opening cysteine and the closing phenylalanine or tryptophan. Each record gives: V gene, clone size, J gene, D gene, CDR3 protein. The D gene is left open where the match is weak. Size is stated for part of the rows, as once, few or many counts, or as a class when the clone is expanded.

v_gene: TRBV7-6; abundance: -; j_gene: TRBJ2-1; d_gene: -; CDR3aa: CASSHRVSPGEQFF
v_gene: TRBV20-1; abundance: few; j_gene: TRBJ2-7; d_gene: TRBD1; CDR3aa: CSARDRDRETYEQYF
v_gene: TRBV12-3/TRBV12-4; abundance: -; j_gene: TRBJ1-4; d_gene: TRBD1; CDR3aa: CASRDSRNEKLFF
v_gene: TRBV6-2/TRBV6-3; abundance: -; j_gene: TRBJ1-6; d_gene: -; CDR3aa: CASSYSGPQRNSPLHF
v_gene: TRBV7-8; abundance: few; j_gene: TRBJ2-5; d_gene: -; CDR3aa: CASWPGRTQETQYF
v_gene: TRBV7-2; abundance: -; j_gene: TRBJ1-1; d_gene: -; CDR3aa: CASSLRRKMNTEAFF
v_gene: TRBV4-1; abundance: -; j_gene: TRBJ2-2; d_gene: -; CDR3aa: CASSQAASNTGELFF
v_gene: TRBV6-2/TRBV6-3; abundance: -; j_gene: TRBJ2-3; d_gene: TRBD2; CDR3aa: CASSYLLAGGGATDTQYF
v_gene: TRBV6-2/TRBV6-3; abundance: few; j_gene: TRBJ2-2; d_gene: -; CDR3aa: CASSYLHTGELFF
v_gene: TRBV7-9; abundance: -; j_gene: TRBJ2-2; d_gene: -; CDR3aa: CASVTLSSPANTGELFF
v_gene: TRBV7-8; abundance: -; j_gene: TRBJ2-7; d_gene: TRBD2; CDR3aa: CASFPGRGRHEQYF
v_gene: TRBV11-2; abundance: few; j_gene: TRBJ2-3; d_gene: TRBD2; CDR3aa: CASSHRTSGGAIDTQYF
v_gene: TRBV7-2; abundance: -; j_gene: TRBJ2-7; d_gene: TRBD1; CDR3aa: CASSVWGTGTGGYEQYF
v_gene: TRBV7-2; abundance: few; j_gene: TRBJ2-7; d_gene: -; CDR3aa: CASSPGSLSSYEQYF
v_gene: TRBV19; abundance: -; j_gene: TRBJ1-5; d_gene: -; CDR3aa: CASSIRGSLEGQPQHF
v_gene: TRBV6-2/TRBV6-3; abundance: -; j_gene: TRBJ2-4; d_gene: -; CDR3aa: CASSYSRVGDKNIQYF
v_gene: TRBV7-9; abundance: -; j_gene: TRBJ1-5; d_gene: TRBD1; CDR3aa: CASSNTGGPNQPQHF
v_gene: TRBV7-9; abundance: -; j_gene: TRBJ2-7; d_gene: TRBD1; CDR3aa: CAGRDRVSSYEQYF
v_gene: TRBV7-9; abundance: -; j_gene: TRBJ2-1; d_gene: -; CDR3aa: CASSLASGQSNEQFF
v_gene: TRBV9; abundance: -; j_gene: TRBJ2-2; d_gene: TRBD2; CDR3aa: CASSVPASGGVHGELFF
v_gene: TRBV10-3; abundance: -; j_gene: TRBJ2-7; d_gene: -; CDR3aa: CAISEQLGGTSYEQYF
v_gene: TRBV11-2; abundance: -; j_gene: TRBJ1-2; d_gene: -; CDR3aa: CASSLSEGYGYTF
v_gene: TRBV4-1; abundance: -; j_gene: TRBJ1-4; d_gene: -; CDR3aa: CASSQTNLEGGNEKLFF
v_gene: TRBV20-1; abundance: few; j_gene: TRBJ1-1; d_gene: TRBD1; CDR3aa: CSARGTGGRYTEAFF
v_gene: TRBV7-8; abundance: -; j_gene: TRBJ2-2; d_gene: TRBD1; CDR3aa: CASSYAGTGNTGELFF
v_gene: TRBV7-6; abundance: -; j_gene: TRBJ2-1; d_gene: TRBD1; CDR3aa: CASSPTRGFDEQFF
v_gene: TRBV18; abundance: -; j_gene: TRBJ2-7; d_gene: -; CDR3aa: CASSPPRRVYEQYF
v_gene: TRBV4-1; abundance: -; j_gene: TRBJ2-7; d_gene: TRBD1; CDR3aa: CASSPRQGAVHEQYF
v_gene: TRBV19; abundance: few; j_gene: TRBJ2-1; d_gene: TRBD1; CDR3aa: CASIPGTGGLNEQFF
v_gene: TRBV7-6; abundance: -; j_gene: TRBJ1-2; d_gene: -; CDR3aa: CASSLGGGVRQGYTF
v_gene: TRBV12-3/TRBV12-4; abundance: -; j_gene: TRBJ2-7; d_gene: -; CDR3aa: CASSFVGSEQYF
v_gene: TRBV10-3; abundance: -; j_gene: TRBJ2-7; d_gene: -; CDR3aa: CAISESPGQAPHEQYF
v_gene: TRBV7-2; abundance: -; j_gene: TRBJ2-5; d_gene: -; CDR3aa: CASSLAQGGETQYF
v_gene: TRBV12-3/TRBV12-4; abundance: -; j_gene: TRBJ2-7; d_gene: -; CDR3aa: CASTAPVMAYEQYF
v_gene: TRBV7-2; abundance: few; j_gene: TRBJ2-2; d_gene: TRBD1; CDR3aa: CASSPRDSAVELFF
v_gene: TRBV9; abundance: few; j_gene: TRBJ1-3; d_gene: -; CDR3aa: CASSEFQASGNTIYF
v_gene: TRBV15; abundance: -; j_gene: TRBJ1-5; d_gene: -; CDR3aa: CATSRDRDSGNQPQHF
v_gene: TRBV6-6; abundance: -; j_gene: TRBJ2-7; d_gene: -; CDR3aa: CASSYSAPGQAYEQYF
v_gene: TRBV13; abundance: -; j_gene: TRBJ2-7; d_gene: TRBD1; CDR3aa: CASSSPGDRVHEQYF
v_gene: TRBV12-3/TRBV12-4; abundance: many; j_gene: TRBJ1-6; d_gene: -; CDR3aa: CASSPGRWDSSYNSPLHF
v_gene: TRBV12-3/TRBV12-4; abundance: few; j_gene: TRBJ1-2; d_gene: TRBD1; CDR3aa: CASSFGQVLYGYTF
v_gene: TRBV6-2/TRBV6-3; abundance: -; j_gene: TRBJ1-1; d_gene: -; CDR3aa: CASKGRNTEAFF
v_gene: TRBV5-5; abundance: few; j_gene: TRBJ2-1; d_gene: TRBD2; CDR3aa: CASSKSSGGANHNEQFF